These 6 T cell receptor beta chains originate from one sample sequenced in a study of shared clonotypes between healthy human individuals. Sequenced by immunoSEQ multiplex PCR; TCRdb stores in-frame clones only, minus some. Among about 600,000 clones listed, about 80% were seen once. The specimen sequenced was PBMCs. The origin of the receptors is a woman aged 40 to 50 in good health. Some clones in this sample may be carry-over from other donors' samples.

This sequence joins TRBV7-9 and TRBJ2-5; TRBD2 agrees at 7 bases. The end of the DNA fits TRBJ2-7 better, so the J call may be wrong. CDR3 length: 14 residues. Looked up from germline, CDR1 is SEHNR and CDR2 is FQNEAQ (reference sequence). CDR3 protein: CASTPGGGVREQYF. CDR3 coding DNA: TGTGCCAGCACCCCGGGAGGAGGTGTTCGCGAGCAGTACTTC.

This chain links TRBV2 with TRBJ2-2, with 10 bases fitting TRBD1. With V trimmed by 7 bases and J by 5 bases, 13 bases remained unmatched. The germline CDR1 and CDR2 sequences are SNHLY and FYNNEI. The CDR3 length is 17 residues. The CDR3: CASTQRTGGVRTGELFF. The CDR3 coding sequence is TGTGCCAGCACCCAAAGGACAGGGGGTGTTCGGACCGGGGAGCTGTTTTTT.

The chain uses TRBV15 and TRBJ1-3; tentatively, D is TRBD1 (5 bases). V was trimmed by 1 base and J by 2 bases, leaving 12 bases between them. Germline V gene sequence: CDR1 LNHNV, CDR2 YYDKDF (reference sequence). The CDR3 covers 16 residues. CDR3 DNA: TGTGCCACCAGCAGAGCCCCGACAGCCACTGGAAACACCATATATTTT. The encoded protein is CATSRAPTATGNTIYF. Full variable domain (rest looked up from reference TRBV15 and TRBJ1-3): DAMVIQNPRYQVTQFGKPVTLSCSQTLNHNVMYWYQQKSSQAPKLLFHYYDKDFNNEADTPDNFQSRRPNTSFCFLDIRSPGLGDTAMYLCATSRAPTATGNTIYFGEGSWLTVV.

This clone occurred a few times. This sample also contains other DNA sequences that code for the same CDR3. The chain has TRBV7-2 and TRBJ1-1; D is perhaps TRBD1 (6 bases). Trimming shortened V by 3 bases and J by 1 base, and 6 bases separated the two germline ends. Germline V lookup: CDR1 SGHTA, CDR2 FQGNSA. The CDR3 is made up of 13 amino acids. This CDR3 reads CASSLGQNTEAFF. Written as DNA, the CDR3 is TGTGCCAGCAGCTTGGGACAGAACACTGAAGCTTTCTTT.

This chain connects TRBV6-4 to TRBJ1-1; D is ambiguous. V lost 2 bases and J lost 4, with 11 bases in between. The CDR3 covers 14 residues. CDR1 MRHNA and CDR2 SNTAGT come from the germline V gene. The CDR3: CASSDPLQSTEAFF. The CDR3 DNA reads as TGTGCCAGCAGTGACCCTCTTCAGAGCACTGAAGCTTTCTTT.

V usage is TRBV4-1 and J usage is TRBJ2-5; 7 bases align to TRBD2. CDR3 length equals 16 residues. The V and J ends lost 0 bases and 5 bases, in that order; junction bases with no gene match: 9. Germline V gene data show CDR1 as MGHRA and CDR2 as YSYEKL. The CDR3 sequence is CASSQDNIGLDETQYF. CDR3 DNA: TGCGCCAGCAGCCAAGATAACATTGGACTAGATGAGACCCAGTACTTC.